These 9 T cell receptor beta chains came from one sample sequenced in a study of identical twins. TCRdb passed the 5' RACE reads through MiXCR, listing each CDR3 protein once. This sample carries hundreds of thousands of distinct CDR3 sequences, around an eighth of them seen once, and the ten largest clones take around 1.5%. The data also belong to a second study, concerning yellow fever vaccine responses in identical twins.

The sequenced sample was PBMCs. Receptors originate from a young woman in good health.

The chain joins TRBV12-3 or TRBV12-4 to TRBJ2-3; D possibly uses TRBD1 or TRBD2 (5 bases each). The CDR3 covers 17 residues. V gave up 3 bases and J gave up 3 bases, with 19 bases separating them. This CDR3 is CASSLGSGPLKTDTQYF. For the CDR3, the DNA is TGTGCCAGCAGTTTGGGTTCGGGGCCATTAAAAACAGATACGCAGTATTTT.

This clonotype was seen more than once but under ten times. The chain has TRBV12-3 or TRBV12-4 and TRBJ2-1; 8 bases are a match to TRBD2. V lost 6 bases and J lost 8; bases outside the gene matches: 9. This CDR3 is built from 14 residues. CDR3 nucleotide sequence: TGTGCCAGCAGGCTAGCGGGTGGGGGCGATGAGCAGTTCTTC. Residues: CASRLAGGGDEQFF.

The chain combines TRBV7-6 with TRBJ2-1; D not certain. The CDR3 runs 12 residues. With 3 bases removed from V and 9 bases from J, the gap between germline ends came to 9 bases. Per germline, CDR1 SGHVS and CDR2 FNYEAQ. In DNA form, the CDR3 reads TGTGCCAGCAGCTTTTTCCAGAGTGAGCAGTTCTTC. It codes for CASSFFQSEQFF.

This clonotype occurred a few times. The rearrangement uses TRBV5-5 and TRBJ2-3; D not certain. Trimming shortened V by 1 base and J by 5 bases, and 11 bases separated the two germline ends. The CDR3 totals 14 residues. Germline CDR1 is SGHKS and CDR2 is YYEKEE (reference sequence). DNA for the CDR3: TGTGCCAGCAGCTTGTTGGTATTAGGAGATACGCAGTATTTT. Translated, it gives CASSLLVLGDTQYF.

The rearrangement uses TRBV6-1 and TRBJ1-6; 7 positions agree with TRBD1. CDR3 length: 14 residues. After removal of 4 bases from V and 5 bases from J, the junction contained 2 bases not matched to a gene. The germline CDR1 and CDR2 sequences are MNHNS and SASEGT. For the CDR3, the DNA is TGTGCCAGCAGTGGGGGACAGCATAATTCACCCCTCCACTTT. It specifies CASSGGQHNSPLHF.

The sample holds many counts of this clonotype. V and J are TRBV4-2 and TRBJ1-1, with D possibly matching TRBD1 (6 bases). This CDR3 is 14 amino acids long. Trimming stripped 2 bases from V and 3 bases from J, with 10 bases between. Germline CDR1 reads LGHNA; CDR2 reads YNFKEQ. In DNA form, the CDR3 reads TGTGCCAGCAGCCAACAGGGGCGGGACACTGAAGCTTTCTTT. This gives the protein CASSQQGRDTEAFF.

The CDR3 DNA is TGTGCCACCAGTGACGGGGAAAGGGTCTACAATGAGCAGTTCTTC. This translates into CATSDGERVYNEQFF. V usage is TRBV24-1 and J usage is TRBJ2-1, with a possible D match to TRBD2 (5 bases). The V and J ends lost 4 bases and 3 bases respectively, with 12 bases between them. Germline CDR1 and CDR2: KGHDR and SFDVKD. CDR3 length equals 15 residues.

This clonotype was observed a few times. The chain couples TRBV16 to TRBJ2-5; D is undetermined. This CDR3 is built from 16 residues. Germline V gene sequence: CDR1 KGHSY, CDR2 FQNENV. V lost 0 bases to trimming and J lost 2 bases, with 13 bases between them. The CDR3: CASSQSRTAEQETQYF. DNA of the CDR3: TGTGCCAGCAGCCAATCTAGAACAGCTGAACAAGAGACCCAGTACTTC.

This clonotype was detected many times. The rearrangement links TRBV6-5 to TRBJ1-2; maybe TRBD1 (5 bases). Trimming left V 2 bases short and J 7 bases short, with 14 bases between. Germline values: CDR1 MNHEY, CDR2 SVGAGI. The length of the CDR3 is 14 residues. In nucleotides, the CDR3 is TGTGCCAGCAGTTACCGGCCAGGGAGGAGTGGCTACACCTTC. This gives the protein CASSYRPGRSGYTF.